This TCR beta chain was recovered during a study of post-analysis software for immune sequencing data. Study information: Relapsing-remitting, secondary progressive and progressive-relapsing multiple sclerosis were all included among the disease courses.

CDR3 size: 17 residues. CDR1 is MNHEY and CDR2 is SMNVEV in the germline V gene (reference sequence). The V and J ends lost 2 bases and 0 bases, in that order; junction bases with no gene match: 10. TCR beta libraries were prepared from cDNA with unique molecular identifiers. From the PCR reads, TCRdb called clonotypes with MiXCR, one entry per CDR3 protein. The profile shows 650,000 to 900,000 distinct CDR3 sequences, around 46% of them singletons. Findings and limits, study-wide: Controls' normalized Chao1 diversity significantly exceeded that of multiple sclerosis patients. F measure grouped same-batch samples tightly together. About five TRBV segments occurring more often in patients than controls included TRBV5-6, TRBV5-1 and TRBV20-1.

On this clonotype: Its antigen is unidentified.

This sequence originates from a girl aged 10 to 17 with multiple sclerosis. Sequenced sample: blood. The chain recombines TRBV27 with TRBJ2-7; 7 nucleotides agree with TRBD2. The CDR3 nucleotides read TGTGCCAGCAGTTTACGTCCGGGCGGGGGTAGCTCCTACGAGCAGTACTTC. Translating gives CASSLRPGGGSSYEQYF.